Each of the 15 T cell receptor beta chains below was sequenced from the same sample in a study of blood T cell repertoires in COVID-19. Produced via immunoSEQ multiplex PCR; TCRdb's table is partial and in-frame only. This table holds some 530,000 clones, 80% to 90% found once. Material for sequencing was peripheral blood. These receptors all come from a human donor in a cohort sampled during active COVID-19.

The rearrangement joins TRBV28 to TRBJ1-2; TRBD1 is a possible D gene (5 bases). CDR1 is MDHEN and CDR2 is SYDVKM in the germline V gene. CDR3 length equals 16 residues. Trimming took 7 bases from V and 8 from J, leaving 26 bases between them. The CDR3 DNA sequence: TGTGCCAGCATGATTGGGGGGGGAGGACACCAACGCGGCTACACCTTC. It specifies CASMIGGGGHQRGYTF.

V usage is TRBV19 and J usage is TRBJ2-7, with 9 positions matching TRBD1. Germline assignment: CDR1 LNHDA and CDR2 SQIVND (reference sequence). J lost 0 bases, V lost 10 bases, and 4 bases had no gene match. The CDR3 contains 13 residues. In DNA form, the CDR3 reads TGTGCCACCCCGGACAGGGGCTCCTACGAGCAGTACTTC. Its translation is CATPDRGSYEQYF.

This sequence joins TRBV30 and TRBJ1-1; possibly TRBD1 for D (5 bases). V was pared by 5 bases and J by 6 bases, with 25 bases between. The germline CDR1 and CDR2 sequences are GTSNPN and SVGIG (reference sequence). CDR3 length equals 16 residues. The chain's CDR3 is CAWDKRTLTRQPEAFF. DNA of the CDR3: TGTGCCTGGGACAAGCGTACCCTCACCCGACAGCCTGAAGCTTTCTTT.

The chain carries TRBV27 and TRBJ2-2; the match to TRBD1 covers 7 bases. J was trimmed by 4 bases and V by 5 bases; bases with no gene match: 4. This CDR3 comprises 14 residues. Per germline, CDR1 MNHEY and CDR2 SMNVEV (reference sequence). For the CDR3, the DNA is TGTGCCAGCAGTCCCGGACAGGCCACCGGGGAGCTGTTTTTT. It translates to CASSPGQATGELFF.

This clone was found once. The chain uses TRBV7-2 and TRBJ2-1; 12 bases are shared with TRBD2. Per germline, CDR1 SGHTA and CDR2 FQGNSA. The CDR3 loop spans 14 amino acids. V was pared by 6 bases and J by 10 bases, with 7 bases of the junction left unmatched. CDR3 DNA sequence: TGTGCCAGCAGGTCTGGACTAGCGGGACAGGAGCAGTTCTTC. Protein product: CASRSGLAGQEQFF.

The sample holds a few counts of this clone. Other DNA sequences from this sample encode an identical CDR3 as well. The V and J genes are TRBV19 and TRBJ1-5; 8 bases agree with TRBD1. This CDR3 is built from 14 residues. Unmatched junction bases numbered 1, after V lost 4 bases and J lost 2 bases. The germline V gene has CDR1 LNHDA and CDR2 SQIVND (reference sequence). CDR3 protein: CASSTGGGNQPQHF. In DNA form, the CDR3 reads TGTGCCAGTAGTACAGGGGGCGGCAATCAGCCCCAGCATTTT.

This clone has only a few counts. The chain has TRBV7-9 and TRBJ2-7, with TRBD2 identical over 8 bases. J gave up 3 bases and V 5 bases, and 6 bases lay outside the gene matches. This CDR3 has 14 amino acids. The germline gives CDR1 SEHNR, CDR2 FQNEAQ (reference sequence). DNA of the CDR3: TGTGCCAGCAGCCCGGGACTAGATGTCTACGAGCAGTACTTC. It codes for CASSPGLDVYEQYF. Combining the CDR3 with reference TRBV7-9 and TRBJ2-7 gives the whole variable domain DTGVSQNPRHKITKRGQNVTFRCDPISEHNRLYWYRQTLGQGPEFLTYFQNEAQLEKSRLLSDRFSAERPKGSFSTLEIQRTEQGDSAMYLCASSPGLDVYEQYFGPGTRLTVT.

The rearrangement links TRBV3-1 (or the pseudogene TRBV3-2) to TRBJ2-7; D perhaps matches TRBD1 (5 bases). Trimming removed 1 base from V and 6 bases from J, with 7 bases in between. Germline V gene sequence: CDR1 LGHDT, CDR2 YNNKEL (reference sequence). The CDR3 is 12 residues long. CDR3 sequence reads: CASSQVQGEQYF. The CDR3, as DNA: TGTGCCAGCAGCCAAGTCCAGGGCGAGCAGTACTTC.

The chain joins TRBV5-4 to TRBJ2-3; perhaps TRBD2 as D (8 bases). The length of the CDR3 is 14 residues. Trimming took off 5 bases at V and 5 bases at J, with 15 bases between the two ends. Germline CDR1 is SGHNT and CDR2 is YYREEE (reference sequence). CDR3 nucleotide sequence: TGTGCCAGCAGAAGGGACAGCGGGAGAGATACGCAGTATTTT. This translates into CASRRDSGRDTQYF.

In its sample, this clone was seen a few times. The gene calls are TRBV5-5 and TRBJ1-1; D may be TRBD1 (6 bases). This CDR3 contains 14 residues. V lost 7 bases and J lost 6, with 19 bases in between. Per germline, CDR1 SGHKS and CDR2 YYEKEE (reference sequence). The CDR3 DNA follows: TGTGCCAGCCAGGGGAATGTGAACAGCGCTGAAGCTTTCTTT. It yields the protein CASQGNVNSAEAFF.

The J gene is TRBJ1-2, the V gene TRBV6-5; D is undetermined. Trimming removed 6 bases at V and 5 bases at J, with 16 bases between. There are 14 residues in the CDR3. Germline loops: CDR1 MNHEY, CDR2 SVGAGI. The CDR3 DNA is TGTGCCAGCAGCCGCGGCCAGATTTCTTATGGCTACACCTTC. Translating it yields CASSRGQISYGYTF.

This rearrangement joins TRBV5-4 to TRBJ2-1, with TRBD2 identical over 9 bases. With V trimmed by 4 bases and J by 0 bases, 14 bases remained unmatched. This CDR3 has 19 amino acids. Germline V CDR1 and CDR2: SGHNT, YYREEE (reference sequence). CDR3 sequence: CASSLGSSGASSSYNEQFF. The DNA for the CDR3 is TGTGCCAGCAGCCTGGGATCTAGCGGGGCTTCTAGCTCCTACAATGAGCAGTTCTTC.

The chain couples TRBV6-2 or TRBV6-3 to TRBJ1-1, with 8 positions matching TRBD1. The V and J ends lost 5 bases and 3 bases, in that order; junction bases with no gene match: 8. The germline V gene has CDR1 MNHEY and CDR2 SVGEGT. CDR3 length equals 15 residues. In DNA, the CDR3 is TGTGCCAGCAGTCCGGGACAGGTCCGCTACACTGAAGCTTTCTTT. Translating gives CASSPGQVRYTEAFF.

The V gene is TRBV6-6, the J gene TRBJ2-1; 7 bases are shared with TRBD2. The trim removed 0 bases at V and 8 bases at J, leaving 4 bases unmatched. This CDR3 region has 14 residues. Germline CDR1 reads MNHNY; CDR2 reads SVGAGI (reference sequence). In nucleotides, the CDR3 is TGTGCCAGCAGTTACTCCGGGACTACTTATGAGCAGTTCTTC. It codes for CASSYSGTTYEQFF.

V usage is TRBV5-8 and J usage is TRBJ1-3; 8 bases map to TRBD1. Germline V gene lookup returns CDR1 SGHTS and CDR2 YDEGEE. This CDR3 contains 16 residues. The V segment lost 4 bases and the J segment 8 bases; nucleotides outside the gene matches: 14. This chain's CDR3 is CASSKSRDRNADTIYF. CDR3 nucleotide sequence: TGTGCCAGCAGCAAATCCCGGGACAGGAATGCGGACACCATATATTTT.